This T cell receptor beta chain was recovered during a study of cytomegalovirus exposure and HLA in healthy donors. The CDR3 is 15 residues long. V was pared by 3 bases and J by 4 bases, with 13 bases between. Germline lookup yields CDR1 LNHDA and CDR2 SQIVND (reference sequence). 13 Jbeta primers and 60 Vbeta primers were used for the PCR. The repertoire was sequenced with immunoSEQ multiplex PCR; TCRdb's copy has only in-frame clones and lacks some. The listing contains 160,000 or so clones. Nominally healthy donors were sampled, though unrecorded immune exposures were likely. This clonotype was sampled from a man aged 25-45 years in good health and CMV-seronegative. The rearrangement uses TRBV19 and TRBJ2-1; a weak D match, TRBD2 (5 bases). Sequencing was carried out using PBMCs. In DNA form, the CDR3 reads TGTGCCAGTAGTATTGCCGGCGGAGGTTACAATGAGCAGTTCTTC. The encoded protein is CASSIAGGGYNEQFF.